Listed here are 7 T cell receptor beta chains from one sample, sequenced in a study of OX40 agonist ivuxolimab in advanced cancers. Libraries were prepared by immunoSEQ multiplex PCR; TCRdb keeps only in-frame clonotypes and omits some of them. This sample has some 51,000 clones, with about 90% found just once. Source: CD4+ or CD8+ T cells sorted from blood, taken in a trial of the OX40 agonist ivuxolimab. These receptors were taken from an adult with an advanced solid tumor such as melanoma, head and neck, liver or kidney cancer.

The chain is built from TRBV13 and TRBJ2-7; TRBD1 matches 9 bases. The CDR3 extends over 16 amino acids. J lost 5 bases, V lost 5 bases, and 13 bases had no gene match. The germline CDR1 and CDR2 sequences are PRHDT and FYEKMQ (reference sequence). In DNA, the CDR3 is TGTGCCAGCAGCCACCCGGACAGGGGAGGTTGGAACGAGCAGTACTTC. Residues: CASSHPDRGGWNEQYF.

The V gene is TRBV6-5, the J gene TRBJ2-5; 9 bases fit TRBD1. Looked up from germline, CDR1 is MNHEY and CDR2 is SVGAGI. The CDR3 consists of 14 residues. The trim removed 5 bases at V and 3 bases at J, leaving 4 bases unmatched. Here the CDR3 DNA reads TGTGCCAGCAGTGGACAGGGGAGAGAAGAGACCCAGTACTTC. It encodes CASSGQGREETQYF.

This clone showed up just a few times. The CDR3 DNA reads as TGTGCCAGCGCGGGACAGCCTATTAACAATGAGCAGTTCTTC. It is translated as CASAGQPINNEQFF. The rearrangement joins TRBV6-1 to TRBJ2-1; possible D gene TRBD1, 7 bases. There are 14 residues in the CDR3. Germline CDR1 reads MNHNS; CDR2 reads SASEGT. V gave up 8 bases and J gave up 5 bases, with 16 bases separating them.

The chain uses TRBV6-1 and TRBJ2-3; no firm D call. Germline CDR1 reads MNHNS; CDR2 reads SASEGT. This CDR3 comprises 14 residues. Trimming took 4 bases from V and 2 from J, leaving 10 bases between them. The CDR3: CASSAGENTDTQYF. The CDR3 bases are TGTGCCAGCAGTGCTGGAGAAAACACAGATACGCAGTATTTT.

The chain carries TRBV28 and TRBJ1-1, with 7 bases that match TRBD1. V trimming: 4 bases; J trimming: 1 base; junction bases outside the gene matches: 6. Germline V gene sequence: CDR1 MDHEN, CDR2 SYDVKM. The CDR3 is 15 residues long. The CDR3 region is CASSSGQLENTEAFF. In nucleotides, the CDR3 is TGTGCCAGCAGTTCGGGACAGCTCGAGAACACTGAAGCTTTCTTT.

The chain combines TRBV27 with TRBJ1-5, with a possible D match to TRBD1 (5 bases). In germline, CDR1 is MNHEY, CDR2 SMNVEV (reference sequence). V lost 2 bases, J lost 9 bases, and 11 bases lay in between. The CDR3 has 13 amino acids. CDR3 protein: CASSLGGTRPQHF. CDR3 in DNA: TGTGCCAGCAGTTTAGGGGGGACCCGGCCCCAGCATTTT.

The chain uses TRBV6-1 and TRBJ2-1; 9 bases agree with TRBD1. This CDR3 has 19 amino acids. Germline V gives CDR1 MNHNS, CDR2 SASEGT. The V gene end was trimmed by 3 bases and the J gene end by 4 bases; junction bases not matched to a gene: 16. CDR3 region: CASSEVHLGTGQWYNEQFF. CDR3 DNA: TGTGCCAGCAGTGAGGTACACCTCGGGACAGGGCAGTGGTACAATGAGCAGTTCTTC.